What follows describes a single T cell receptor beta chain. This sample is drawn from a study of blood T cell repertoires in COVID-19. The repertoire was sequenced with immunoSEQ multiplex PCR; TCRdb's copy has only in-frame clones and lacks some. Among over 450,000 clones listed, 85% to 90% were seen once. Seattle's cohort entered during active infection and was followed longitudinally. The CDR3 extends over 13 amino acids. Trimming removed 2 bases at V and 8 bases at J, with 11 bases between. Germline CDR1 SGHNT, CDR2 YYREEE (reference sequence). V usage is TRBV5-4 and J usage is TRBJ2-1; TRBD1 is a possible D gene (7 bases). This receptor was taken from a man younger than 30 with COVID-19, enrolled during active disease. Sequenced sample: peripheral blood. Here the CDR3 reads CASSFQGEDEQFF. The CDR3 nucleotides read TGTGCCAGCAGCTTTCAGGGGGAGGATGAGCAGTTCTTC.